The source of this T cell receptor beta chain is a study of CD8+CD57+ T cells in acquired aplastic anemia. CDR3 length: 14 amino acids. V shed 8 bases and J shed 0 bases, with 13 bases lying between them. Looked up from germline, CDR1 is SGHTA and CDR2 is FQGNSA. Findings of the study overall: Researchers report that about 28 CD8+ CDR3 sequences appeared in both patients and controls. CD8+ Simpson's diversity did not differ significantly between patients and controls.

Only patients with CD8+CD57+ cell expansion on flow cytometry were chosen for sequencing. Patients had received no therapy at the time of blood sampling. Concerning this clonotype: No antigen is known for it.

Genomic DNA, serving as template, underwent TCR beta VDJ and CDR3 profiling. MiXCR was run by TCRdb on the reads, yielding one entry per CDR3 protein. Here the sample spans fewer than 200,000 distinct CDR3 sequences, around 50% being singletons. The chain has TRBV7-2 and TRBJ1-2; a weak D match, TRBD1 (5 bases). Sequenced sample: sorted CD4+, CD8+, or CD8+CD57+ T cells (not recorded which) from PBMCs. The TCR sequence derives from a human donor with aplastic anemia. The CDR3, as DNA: TGTGCCAGCTCTCTGGACACAGCTAACTATGGCTACACCTTC. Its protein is CASSLDTANYGYTF.